One and the same sample provided the 9 T cell receptor beta chains below, sequenced in a study of blood T cell repertoires in COVID-19. Profiled with immunoSEQ multiplex PCR; TCRdb holds only in-frame clones, not every one. Among around 71,000 clones listed, around 76% were seen once. The sample comprised peripheral blood. The receptors here all came from a woman of 80 years or more with active or convalescent COVID-19.

This sequence joins TRBV9 and TRBJ1-1, with D possibly TRBD1 on 5 matching bases. The CDR3 sequence is 14 residues long. Germline CDR1 is SGDLS and CDR2 is YYNGEE. V lost 3 bases to trimming and J lost 1 base, with 10 bases between them. The CDR3 DNA is TGTGCCAGCAGCGCCCGGGGGGGGAACACTGAAGCTTTCTTT. This translates into CASSARGGNTEAFF.

J is TRBJ2-2 and V is TRBV6-5; 8 bases fit TRBD1. This CDR3 contains 14 residues. V gave up 10 bases and J gave up 3 bases; unmatched junction bases: 7. CDR1 is MNHEY, CDR2 SVGAGI, per germline. The CDR3 sequence: CATSTGGYTGELFF. The CDR3 DNA sequence: TGTGCCACCTCTACAGGGGGTTACACCGGGGAGCTGTTTTTT.

This clone was seen only once. The V and J genes are TRBV27 and TRBJ2-3; 10 bases line up with TRBD2. This CDR3 is 17 amino acids long. J gave up 3 bases and V 6 bases, and 12 bases lay outside the gene matches. Germline CDR1 is MNHEY and CDR2 is SMNVEV (reference sequence). The CDR3 DNA follows: TGTGCCAGCAGCTCCTTAAGTCCAGCGGGGGGGACAGATACGCAGTATTTT. Amino acids: CASSSLSPAGGTDTQYF.

The V and J genes are TRBV28 and TRBJ2-5; possible D gene TRBD1, 6 bases. The germline V gene has CDR1 MDHEN and CDR2 SYDVKM. Trimming took off 5 bases at V and 5 bases at J, with 18 bases between the two ends. This CDR3 is 15 amino acids long. The CDR3 spells CASSEPGPQGETQYF. The DNA of the CDR3 is TGTGCCAGCAGTGAACCGGGACCCCAGGGGGAGACCCAGTACTTC.

V and J are TRBV11-2 and TRBJ2-7; 10 bases are shared with TRBD2. This CDR3 comprises 17 residues. V shed 4 bases and J 0 bases; nucleotides not matched to a gene: 9. From germline, CDR1 is SGHAT and CDR2 FQNNGV. This CDR3 is CASSSGALAGVSYEQYF. The CDR3 nucleotides read TGTGCCAGCAGCTCGGGGGCCCTAGCGGGGGTCTCCTACGAGCAGTACTTC.

This chain joins TRBV13 and TRBJ2-5; the D gene is possibly TRBD1 (5 bases). Trimming took off 5 bases at V and 5 bases at J, with 18 bases between the two ends. There are 15 residues in the CDR3. The germline CDR1 and CDR2 sequences are PRHDT and FYEKMQ (reference sequence). CDR3 bases: TGTGCCAGCAGCCAGTCCCAGGGCGCGGCGGAGACCCAGTACTTC. This sequence encodes CASSQSQGAAETQYF.

This clone was observed many times. The chain joins TRBV5-1 to TRBJ2-1; 7 positions match TRBD1. The CDR3 sequence is 15 residues long. Germline-derived CDR1 and CDR2 are SGHRS and YFSETQ. The trim removed 2 bases at V and 7 bases at J, leaving 9 bases unmatched. Here the CDR3 reads CASSLQGIRGNEQFF. DNA of the CDR3: TGCGCCAGCAGCTTACAGGGGATTCGGGGAAATGAGCAGTTCTTC.

The chain combines TRBV27 with TRBJ1-1; D not resolved. V lost 3 bases, J lost 2 bases, and 7 bases lay in between. The CDR3 length is 13 residues. CDR1 and CDR2 from the germline V gene are MNHEY and SMNVEV (reference sequence). CDR3 bases: TGTGCCAGCAGTTTCAGTATAAACACTGAAGCTTTCTTT. Translating gives CASSFSINTEAFF.

The CDR3 DNA follows: TGTGCCAGCACCGGGACAGGGGCCAATCAGCCCCAGCATTTT. Translated: CASTGTGANQPQHF. The chain combines TRBV18 with TRBJ1-5; 10 bases are shared with TRBD1. Germline V gene data show CDR1 as KGHSH and CDR2 as LQKENI. This CDR3 spans 14 amino acids. Unmatched junction bases numbered 4, after V lost 8 bases and J lost 3 bases.